This T cell receptor (beta chain) was captured in a study of technical replicates of blood from a few donors. CDR3 length: 15 residues. Trimming took off 3 bases at V and 3 bases at J, with 12 bases between the two ends. Germline CDR1 is SEHNR and CDR2 is FQNEAQ (reference sequence). TCRdb's table, derived via immunoSEQ multiplex PCR, lists solely in-frame clones and lacks some. The sample includes roughly 80,000 clones, just over 95% of them seen just once. This rearrangement joins TRBV7-9 to TRBJ1-5, with D possibly TRBD1 on 6 matching bases. The sequenced material came from T cells isolated from PBMCs. The source of this sequence is a human donor in good health. The DNA for the CDR3 is TGTGCCAGCAGCTTGGGGGACACTATCAATCAGCCCCAGCATTTT. This codes for CASSLGDTINQPQHF.